The 18 T cell receptor beta chains in this list originate from one sample, sequenced in a study of cytomegalovirus exposure and HLA in healthy donors. The primer mix had 60 Vbeta and 13 Jbeta primers. Clones were sequenced by immunoSEQ multiplex PCR, and TCRdb holds only the in-frame ones, with some missing. Counted here are roughly 150,000 clones, 55% to 70% occurring once; the ten biggest clones make up 2.5% to 3.5%. Material for sequencing was PBMCs. The source is a woman aged 25 to 39 in good health and CMV-seropositive.

In this sample, this clone turned up a few times. The chain joins TRBV6-5 to TRBJ2-5; 7 bases fit TRBD1. The DNA matches TRBJ2-7 better at its end, which makes the J call doubtful. The CDR3 spans 14 residues. Looked up from germline, CDR1 is MNHEY and CDR2 is SVGAGI. DNA for the CDR3: TGTGCCAGCAGAGAGACAGGGCTGTCCTACGAGCAGTACTTC. It codes for CASRETGLSYEQYF.

The J gene is TRBJ2-1, the V gene TRBV6-5; 7 bases agree with TRBD2. The CDR3 length is 15 residues. The germline CDR1 and CDR2 sequences are MNHEY and SVGAGI. V was pared by 5 bases and J by 4 bases, with 8 bases of the junction left unmatched. The CDR3 DNA reads as TGTGCCAGCAGTCCGGCGGGAGAGGGTTACAATGAGCAGTTCTTC. It is translated as CASSPAGEGYNEQFF.

This chain connects TRBV29-1 to TRBJ2-2; TRBD2 agrees at 11 bases. CDR1 is SQVTM, CDR2 ANQGSEA, per germline. With 7 bases clipped from V and 1 base from J, the junction kept 8 bases outside the gene matches. The CDR3 loop spans 16 amino acids. The CDR3 sequence is CSARMLAGGNTGELFF. DNA for the CDR3: TGCAGCGCTCGCATGCTAGCGGGGGGGAACACCGGGGAGCTGTTTTTT.

The chain couples TRBV10-3 to TRBJ2-2; D possibly corresponds to TRBD1 (5 bases). The V and J ends lost 4 bases and 0 bases respectively, with 18 bases between them. Per germline, CDR1 ENHRY and CDR2 SYGVKD. The CDR3 has 18 residues. DNA for the CDR3: TGTGCCATCAGTGTAGCAGGGTCCGGGTGGACGAACACCGGGGAGCTGTTTTTT. Its protein product is CAISVAGSGWTNTGELFF.

V gene TRBV9 combines with J gene TRBJ2-5, with TRBD1 as a possible D gene (8 bases). Per the germline V gene, CDR1 is SGDLS and CDR2 is YYNGEE. The CDR3 covers 15 residues. V lost 0 bases to trimming and J lost 5 bases, with 14 bases between them. CDR3 region: CASSVAQGGPETQYF. CDR3 DNA: TGTGCCAGCAGCGTAGCACAGGGGGGGCCGGAGACCCAGTACTTC.

The rearrangement uses TRBV7-7 and TRBJ2-7; 8 bases line up with TRBD1. The CDR3 runs 15 residues. The junction had 7 bases not matched to a gene; V was cut back by 3 bases and J by 3 bases. Germline values: CDR1 SSHAT, CDR2 FNYEAQ (reference sequence). Here the CDR3 DNA reads TGTGCCAGCAGCTTTGGATCAGGGGGCGGCTACGAGCAGTACTTC. Protein: CASSFGSGGGYEQYF. The entire variable domain, with the rest obtained from reference TRBV7-7 and TRBJ2-7, is as follows: GAGVSQSPRYKVTKRGQDVTLRCDPISSHATLYWYQQALGQGPEFLTYFNYEAQPDKSGLPSDRFSAERPEGSISTLTIQRTEQRDSAMYRCASSFGSGGGYEQYFGPGTRLTVT.

The gene calls are TRBV7-8 and TRBJ1-3; D perhaps matches TRBD1 (5 bases). The germline CDR1 and CDR2 sequences are SGHVS and FQNEAQ. The CDR3 spans 14 residues. V was clipped by 5 bases and J by 2 bases, with 10 bases between them. CDR3 in amino acids: CASSSRVTGNTIYF. Written as DNA, the CDR3 is TGTGCCAGCAGCAGCAGGGTTACTGGAAACACCATATATTTT.

This clone was detected only once. This chain links TRBV2 with TRBJ2-1; unclear D gene. V lost 5 bases, J lost 0 bases, and 11 bases lay in between. The V gene's germline CDR1 is SNHLY and CDR2 FYNNEI. The CDR3 is 15 amino acids. CDR3 loop: CASSRALSSYNEQFF. The DNA for the CDR3 is TGTGCCAGCAGTCGAGCGTTGAGCTCCTACAATGAGCAGTTCTTC.

The CDR3 here is CASSLSRTSGNEQFF. DNA of the CDR3: TGTGCCAGCAGCTTATCCCGGACTAGCGGCAATGAGCAGTTCTTC. V is TRBV7-6 and J is TRBJ2-1; TRBD2 agrees at 10 bases. Germline CDR1 and CDR2: SGHVS and FNYEAQ. The length of the CDR3 is 15 residues. Trimming removed 2 bases from V and 6 bases from J; junction bases left unmatched: 4.

V usage is TRBV5-1 and J usage is TRBJ2-7, with 14 bases lining up with TRBD2. The length of the CDR3 is 15 residues. The trim removed 4 bases at V and 4 bases at J, leaving 4 bases unmatched. Germline loops: CDR1 SGHRS, CDR2 YFSETQ. Here the CDR3 reads CASSPGLAGAYEQYF. The CDR3 DNA sequence: TGCGCCAGCAGCCCGGGACTAGCGGGAGCGTACGAGCAGTACTTC.

The chain employs TRBV30 and TRBJ2-7; TRBD2 is a possible D gene (6 bases). Germline loops: CDR1 GTSNPN, CDR2 SVGIG (reference sequence). V shed 1 base and J shed 4 bases, with 20 bases lying between them. The CDR3 totals 16 residues. The DNA of the CDR3 is TGTGCCTGGAGTGCCCCTGGGGGAGGAACCCTATACGAGCAGTACTTC. It is translated as CAWSAPGGGTLYEQYF.

The rearrangement uses TRBV5-8 and TRBJ1-5, with 8 bases aligning to TRBD1. Trimming took 0 bases from V and 7 from J; bases not matched to a gene: 3. The germline V gene encodes CDR1 SGHTS and CDR2 YDEGEE. The CDR3 spans 14 residues. CDR3 protein: CASSLEWTGQPQHF. The CDR3 region has the DNA TGTGCCAGCAGCTTGGAGTGGACAGGGCAGCCCCAGCATTTT.

This clone has only a few counts. The chain uses TRBV19 and TRBJ1-4, with 8 nucleotides matching TRBD1. The junction had 4 bases not matched to a gene; V was cut back by 5 bases and J by 2 bases. Per the germline V gene, CDR1 is LNHDA and CDR2 is SQIVND (reference sequence). The CDR3 totals 15 residues. The CDR3 region has the DNA TGTGCCAGTAGTCAGACAGGGGTGACTAATGAAAAACTGTTTTTT. It encodes CASSQTGVTNEKLFF.

The CDR3, as DNA: TGTGCCAGCGCCGACGGGCCCCCGGGATTGACCCAGTACTTC. Its translation is CASADGPPGLTQYF. The genes are TRBV5-4 and TRBJ2-5; D may be TRBD2 (5 bases). Trimming removed 7 bases from V and 7 bases from J, with 20 bases in between. The CDR3 has 14 residues. Germline CDR1 and CDR2: SGHNT and YYREEE (reference sequence).

This clone was seen only once. The chain recombines TRBV15 with TRBJ2-5; D not resolved. V shed 2 bases and J shed 4 bases, with 17 bases lying between them. The CDR3 totals 16 residues. Germline V gives CDR1 LNHNV, CDR2 YYDKDF (reference sequence). This CDR3 is CATSRSRDTSPETQYF. The DNA of the CDR3 is TGTGCCACCAGCAGAAGTCGAGACACGTCGCCAGAGACCCAGTACTTC.

The chain joins TRBV10-2 to TRBJ1-2; D not resolved. Germline V gives CDR1 WSHSY, CDR2 SAAADI. The CDR3 loop spans 15 amino acids. V was pared by 7 bases and J by 6 bases, with 21 bases between. The CDR3 bases are TGCGCCAGCAATCGGGATTTGGATCTCTCGGATGGCTACACCTTC. This encodes CASNRDLDLSDGYTF.

The rearrangement joins TRBV7-9 to TRBJ2-7, with a weak D call TRBD1 (5 bases). This CDR3 contains 14 residues. Germline CDR1 reads SEHNR; CDR2 reads FQNEAQ (reference sequence). The ends were cut back, 1 base at V and 3 bases at J, with 10 bases in the middle. The CDR3 DNA follows: TGTGCCAGCAGCTTAGTGGTAGGGGACTACGAGCAGTACTTC. It translates to CASSLVVGDYEQYF. The complete variable domain, with remaining parts taken from reference TRBV7-9 and TRBJ2-7, reads DTGVSQNPRHKITKRGQNVTFRCDPISEHNRLYWYRQTLGQGPEFLTYFQNEAQLEKSRLLSDRFSAERPKGSFSTLEIQRTEQGDSAMYLCASSLVVGDYEQYFGPGTRLTVT.

This chain links TRBV7-3 with TRBJ2-1; 8 nucleotides line up with TRBD2. With 0 bases clipped from V and 15 bases from J, the junction kept 7 bases outside the gene matches. The CDR3 contains 13 residues. Germline CDR1 SGHTA, CDR2 FQGTGA. The CDR3 DNA reads TGTGCCAGCAGCTTAACAGGTAGCGGGGTTACGTTCTTC. This codes for CASSLTGSGVTFF.